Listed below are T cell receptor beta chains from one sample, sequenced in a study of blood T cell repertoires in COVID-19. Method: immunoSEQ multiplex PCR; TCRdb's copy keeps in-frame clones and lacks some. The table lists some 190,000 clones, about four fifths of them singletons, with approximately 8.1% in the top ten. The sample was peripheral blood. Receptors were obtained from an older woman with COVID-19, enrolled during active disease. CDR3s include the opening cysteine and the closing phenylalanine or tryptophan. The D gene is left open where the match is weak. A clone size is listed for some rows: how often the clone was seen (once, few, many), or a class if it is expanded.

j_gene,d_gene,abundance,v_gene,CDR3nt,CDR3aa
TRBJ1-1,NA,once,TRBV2,TGTGCCAGCAGTGAATGGTTGACAGTCACTGAAGCTTTCTTT,CASSEWLTVTEAFF
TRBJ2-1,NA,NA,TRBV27,TGTGCCAGCAGCCCGGTTGAGCCCTACAATGAGCAGTTCTTC,CASSPVEPYNEQFF
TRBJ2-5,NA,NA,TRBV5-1,TGCGCCAGCAGCTTTGGGAGCCTCCAAGAGACCCAGTACTTC,CASSFGSLQETQYF
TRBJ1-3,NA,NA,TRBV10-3,TGTGCCATCAGTGACGGGACTTCCTCTGGAAACACCATATATTTT,CAISDGTSSGNTIYF
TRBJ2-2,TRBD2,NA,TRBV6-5,TGTGCCAGCCGCCAAGGGACTAAGGCCGGGGAGCTGTTTTTT,CASRQGTKAGELFF
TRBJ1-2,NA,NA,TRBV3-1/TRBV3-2,TGTGCCAGCAGCCAAACAGGGTTCCAATATGGCTACACCTTC,CASSQTGFQYGYTF
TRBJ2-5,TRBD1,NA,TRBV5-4,TGTGCCAGCAGATTAAGACAGGGCTCCCAAGAGACCCAGTACTTC,CASRLRQGSQETQYF
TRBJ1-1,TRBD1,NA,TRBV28,TGTGCCAGCAGTTTACAGGGGGATAGGCAAGCTTTCTTT,CASSLQGDRQAFF
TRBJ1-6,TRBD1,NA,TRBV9,TGTGCCAGCAGCCCACCTGGCGGGACAGGGGTTACACCCCTCCACTTT,CASSPPGGTGVTPLHF
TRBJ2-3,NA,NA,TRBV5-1,TGCGCCAGCAGCTTTCATACACCGAGCACAGATACGCAGTATTTT,CASSFHTPSTDTQYF
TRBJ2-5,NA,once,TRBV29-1,TGCAGCGTTGGGGGACAGCGGGAAGAGACCCAGTACTTC,CSVGGQREETQYF
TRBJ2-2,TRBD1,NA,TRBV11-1,TGTGCCAGCAGCTTTAACAGGGGCACCGGGGAGCTGTTTTTT,CASSFNRGTGELFF
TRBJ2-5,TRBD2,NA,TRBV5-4,TGTGCCAGCAGCCTAGGGACTACTCAAGAGACCCAGTACTTC,CASSLGTTQETQYF
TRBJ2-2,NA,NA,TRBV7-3,TGTGCCAGCAGCCCGGGGCGGGGTAACACCGGGGAGCTGTTTTTT,CASSPGRGNTGELFF
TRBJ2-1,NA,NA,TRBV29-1,TGCAGCGTAAACAGGGATGGTGAGCAGTTCTTC,CSVNRDGEQFF
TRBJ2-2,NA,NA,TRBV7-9,TGTGCCAGCAGCTTACACGGTACCGGGGAGCTGTTTTTT,CASSLHGTGELFF
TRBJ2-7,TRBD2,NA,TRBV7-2,TGTGCCAGCAGCTATGGGACTAGGGCCTACGAGCAGTACTTC,CASSYGTRAYEQYF
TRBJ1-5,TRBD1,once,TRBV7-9,TGTGCCAGCAGCCGAAATCCAGGGGGAGGTAGCAATCAGCCCCAGCATTTT,CASSRNPGGGSNQPQHF
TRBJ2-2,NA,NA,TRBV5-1,TGCGCCAGCAGCTTGGCCCCAGGGTACACCGGGGAGCTGTTTTTT,CASSLAPGYTGELFF
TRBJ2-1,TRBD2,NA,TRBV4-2,TGTGCCAGCAGCCTTAACCCTTTAGCGGGAGACCTGACGGGTGAGCAGTTCTTC,CASSLNPLAGDLTGEQFF
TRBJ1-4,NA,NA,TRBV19,TGTGCCAGTAGTAAGCTCGGGACACCTAATGAAAAACTGTTTTTT,CASSKLGTPNEKLFF
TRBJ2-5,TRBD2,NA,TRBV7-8,TGTGCCAGCAGCGTCGGACTAGCGCCTAATTTAGAGACCCAGTACTTC,CASSVGLAPNLETQYF
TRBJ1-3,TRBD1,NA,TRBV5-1,TGCGCCAGCAGCAAGGACAGGGGCTCGGGAAACACCATATATTTT,CASSKDRGSGNTIYF
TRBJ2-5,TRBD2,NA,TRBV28,TGTGCCAGCAGTTTGAGGCGGGGGGGAGTCGGAGAGACCCAGTACTTC,CASSLRRGGVGETQYF
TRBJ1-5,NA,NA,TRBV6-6,TGTGCCAGCAGTTACGCGGCAGGTGAGGGTCAGCCCCAGCATTTT,CASSYAAGEGQPQHF
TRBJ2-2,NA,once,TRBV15,TGTGCCACCAGCCCCGGCCGGGTAAACACCGGGGAGCTGTTTTTT,CATSPGRVNTGELFF
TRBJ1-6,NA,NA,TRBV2,TGTGCCAGCACCACGGCTGGGGGAGGAGGATCACCCCTCCACTTT,CASTTAGGGGSPLHF
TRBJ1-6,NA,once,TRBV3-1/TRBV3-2,TGTGCCAGCAGCCAAATGCAGGGGAATAATTCACCCCTCCACTTT,CASSQMQGNNSPLHF
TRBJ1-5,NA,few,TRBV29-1,TGCAGCGTCGCCCCCGCCAGGGATCAGCCCCAGCATTTT,CSVAPARDQPQHF
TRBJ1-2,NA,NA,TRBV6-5,TGTGCCAGCAACCCAGGGTCGACTAACTATGGCTACACCTTC,CASNPGSTNYGYTF
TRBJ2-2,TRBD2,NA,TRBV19,TGTGCCAGTTCCCGCTCCGGACTAGCGGGGGGGACGAACACCGGGGAGCTGTTTTTT,CASSRSGLAGGTNTGELFF
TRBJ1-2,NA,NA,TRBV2,TGTGCCAGCAGTGAAGCGGGAGGGAAGTATGGCTACACCTTC,CASSEAGGKYGYTF
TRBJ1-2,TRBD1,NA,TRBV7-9,TGTGCCAGCAGCTTAGCGAGGGCAGGGGGCGGATTGAATGGCTACACCTTC,CASSLARAGGGLNGYTF
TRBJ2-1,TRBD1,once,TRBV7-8,TGTGCCAGCAGCTTAGGACAGGGGAATTACAATGAGCAGTTCTTC,CASSLGQGNYNEQFF
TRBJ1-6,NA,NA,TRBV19,TGTGCCAGTAGTACCACAGGTCAGGATTCACCCCTCCACTTT,CASSTTGQDSPLHF
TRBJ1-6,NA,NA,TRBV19,TGTGCCAGTACCCACCGAACAAACCAGAATTCACCCCTCCACTTT,CASTHRTNQNSPLHF
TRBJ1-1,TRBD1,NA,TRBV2,TGTGCCAGCAGTAAGGGACAGGGGAACACTGAAGCTTTCTTT,CASSKGQGNTEAFF
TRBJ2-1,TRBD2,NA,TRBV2,TGTGCCAGCGTCAAGCGGGAGGGCCGAGGGGAGCAGTTCTTC,CASVKREGRGEQFF
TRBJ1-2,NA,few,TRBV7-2,TGTGCCAGCAGCTTAGTGGCAGGGAACTATGGCTACACCTTC,CASSLVAGNYGYTF
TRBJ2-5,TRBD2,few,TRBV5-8,TGTGCCAGCAGAAAGAATGCGGGGGGCTCAGGGACCCAGTACTTC,CASRKNAGGSGTQYF
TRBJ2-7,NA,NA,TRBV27,TGTGCCAGCAGTTTACGTCGCTCTCGCGTTTTTTACGAGCAGTACTTC,CASSLRRSRVFYEQYF
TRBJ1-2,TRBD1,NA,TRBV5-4,TGTGCCAGCAGCGTCTACCGGGACAGGATGAAAGGCTACACCTTC,CASSVYRDRMKGYTF
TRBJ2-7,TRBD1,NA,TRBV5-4,TGTGCCAGCAGGCCAGGGACAGGGGGAAACTACGAGCAGTACTTC,CASRPGTGGNYEQYF
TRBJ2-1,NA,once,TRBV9,TGTGCCAGCAGCGTTCGGGAGCAAGGAGAGCAGTTCTTC,CASSVREQGEQFF
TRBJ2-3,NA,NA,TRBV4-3,TGCGCCAGCAGCCAAGACAGGGGTTTGGCAGATACGCAGTATTTT,CASSQDRGLADTQYF
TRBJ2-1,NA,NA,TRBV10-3,TGTGCCATCAGTGAGTCTGCTCAGGGGTTCGGAAATGAGCAGTTCTTC,CAISESAQGFGNEQFF
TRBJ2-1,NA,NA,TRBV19,TGTGCCAGTAGCATATCGGACAGACTGATCTACAATGAGCAGTTCTTC,CASSISDRLIYNEQFF
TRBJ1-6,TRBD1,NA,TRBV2,TGTGCCAGTGTAGGACAGGACAATAATTCACCCCTCCACTTT,CASVGQDNNSPLHF
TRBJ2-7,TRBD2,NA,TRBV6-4,TGTGCCAGCAGTGACTCGAATGAGACTAGCATTCCCTACTACGAGCAGTACTTC,CASSDSNETSIPYYEQYF
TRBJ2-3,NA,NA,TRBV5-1,TGCGCCAGCAGCTTTGGGCGACAGGTTTTCCACACAGATACGCAGTATTTT,CASSFGRQVFHTDTQYF
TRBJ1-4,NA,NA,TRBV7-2,TGTGCCAGCAGCTTACAGGAAGGAGAAAAACTGTTTTTT,CASSLQEGEKLFF
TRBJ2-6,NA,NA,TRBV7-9,TGTGCCAGCAGTTTACCCCCGGGGGCCAACGTCCTGACTTTC,CASSLPPGANVLTF
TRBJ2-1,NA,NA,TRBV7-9,TGTGCCAGCATCCCCTCCTACGACCAAACCTCGAGGAATGAGCAGTTCTTC,CASIPSYDQTSRNEQFF
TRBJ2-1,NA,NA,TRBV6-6,TGTGCCAGCAGCCGGACTAGCCAGGGGGGGCAGTTCTTC,CASSRTSQGGQFF
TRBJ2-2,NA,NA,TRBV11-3,TGTGCCAGCAGCTTAGCGGGGTATGGCGGGGAGCTGTTTTTT,CASSLAGYGGELFF
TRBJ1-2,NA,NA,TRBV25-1,TGTGCCAGCAGTGATACGGGGAACTATGGCTACACCTTC,CASSDTGNYGYTF
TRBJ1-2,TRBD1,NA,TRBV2,TGTGCCAGCAGTGAAGTGGCAGGGGGCTATGGCTACACCTTC,CASSEVAGGYGYTF